The 32 T cell receptor beta chains listed next were all sequenced from one sample in a study of T cell responses to AZD1222 COVID-19 vaccine (dated by TCRdb to 2020 to 2022). Per the publication, the time point label means: about 28 days (+/-7) after the second vaccine dose. Library preparation employed the immunoSEQ multiplex PCR assay. TCRdb obtained this table from immuneACCESS and retained in-frame rearrangements with V and J assigned. These tables miss some clones; where compared with another copy, unresolved V genes account for less than half of the shortfall, and the remainder is unexplained. This sample is represented by approximately 150,000 clones; over 80% of them were singletons. Clones ranked in the top ten supply over 3% of the sample. The source material was peripheral blood, sampled 28 days after the second AZD1222 dose. Receptor source: an adult who received the AZD1222 COVID-19 vaccine.

The chain recombines TRBV5-1 with TRBJ1-1; unclear D gene. This CDR3 is built from 15 residues. V lost 5 bases and J 1 base, leaving 15 bases between the germline ends. CDR1 and CDR2 (germline): SGHRS, YFSETQ. CDR3 loop: CASRRMESSNTEAFF. The CDR3 bases are TGCGCCAGCAGACGTATGGAGTCCTCGAACACTGAAGCTTTCTTT.

This clone appeared a single time. This chain connects TRBV19 to TRBJ2-7, with D perhaps matching TRBD1 or TRBD2 (5 bases each). Trimming stripped 3 bases from V and 6 bases from J, with 24 bases between. This CDR3 is 17 amino acids long. The germline CDR1 and CDR2 sequences are LNHDA and SQIVND (reference sequence). This CDR3 is CASSMLQNRQGVGEQYF. The CDR3 DNA reads TGTGCCAGTAGTATGCTCCAGAACCGCCAGGGAGTAGGCGAGCAGTACTTC.

This clone was detected once. V and J are TRBV5-1 and TRBJ1-1; D is unclear. With 4 bases removed from V and 5 bases from J, the gap between germline ends came to 12 bases. The length of the CDR3 is 13 residues. CDR1 and CDR2 from the germline V gene are SGHRS and YFSETQ. This CDR3 reads CASSRAGGTEAFF. As DNA, the CDR3 is TGCGCCAGCAGCCGCGCGGGTGGGACTGAAGCTTTCTTT.

The chain is built from TRBV27 and TRBJ1-3; D uncertain. Trimming cost V 2 bases and J 4 bases, with 6 bases left between them. The CDR3 is 13 residues long. Germline-derived CDR1 and CDR2 are MNHEY and SMNVEV (reference sequence). The CDR3 region has the DNA TGTGCCAGCAGTTTAAACCCGGGAAACACCATATATTTT. This codes for CASSLNPGNTIYF.

V usage is TRBV23-1 and J usage is TRBJ1-2; 7 bases line up with TRBD1. TRBV23-1 is flagged as an ORF with uncertain function. V dropped 4 bases and J dropped 2; count of bases not matched to a gene: 7. The CDR3 loop spans 15 amino acids. In DNA, the CDR3 is TGCGCCAGCAGTCCCCTCCCGGACAGGAACTATGGCTACACCTTC. It encodes CASSPLPDRNYGYTF.

The genes are TRBV19 and TRBJ1-4; D not resolved. This CDR3 is built from 15 residues. CDR1 is LNHDA, CDR2 SQIVND, per germline (reference sequence). V gave up 2 bases and J gave up 5 bases, with 12 bases separating them. In nucleotides, the CDR3 is TGTGCCAGTAGTATAAGAGATCCATTAAATGAAAAACTGTTTTTT. It translates to CASSIRDPLNEKLFF.

The rearrangement links TRBV4-1 to TRBJ1-3; D gene unclear. This CDR3 has 16 amino acids. CDR1 is MGHRA and CDR2 is YSYEKL in the germline V gene. V lost 3 bases to trimming and J lost 4 bases, with 16 bases between them. For the CDR3, the DNA is TGCGCCAGCAGCCACCCCTCGCGGCAGCGAGGAAACACCATATATTTT. Translating it yields CASSHPSRQRGNTIYF.

This sequence joins TRBV24-1 and TRBJ1-3, with unresolved D. Trimming took 5 bases from V and 4 from J, leaving 5 bases between them. The CDR3 runs 12 residues. CDR1 is KGHDR and CDR2 is SFDVKD in the germline V gene. The CDR3 loop is CATSGGGNTIYF. The CDR3 nucleotides read TGTGCCACCAGTGGCGGAGGAAACACCATATATTTT.

CDR3 DNA: TGTGCCTGGAGTCCAACTAGTTTTACGCAGTATTTT. This translates into CAWSPTSFTQYF. The chain joins TRBV30 to TRBJ2-3, with a weak D call TRBD2 (5 bases). Germline V gene data show CDR1 as GTSNPN and CDR2 as SVGIG (reference sequence). The CDR3 is made up of 12 amino acids. The ends were cut back, 2 bases at V and 8 bases at J, with 11 bases in the middle. Full variable domain (outside the CDR3, taken from reference TRBV30 and TRBJ2-3): SQTIHQWPATLVQPVGSPLSLECTVEGTSNPNLYWYRQAAGRGLQLLFYSVGIGQISSEVPQNLSASRPQDRQFILSSKKLLLSDSGFYLCAWSPTSFTQYFGPGTRLTVL.

This clone has more than one count but fewer than ten. The chain employs TRBV6-5 and TRBJ1-6; a weak D match, TRBD1 (5 bases). Germline V gene lookup returns CDR1 MNHEY and CDR2 SVGAGI. Trimming removed 7 bases at V and 6 bases at J, with 10 bases between. The CDR3 runs to 13 residues. CDR3 DNA: TGTGCCAGCACTCCGGGACGTAATTCACCCCTCCACTTT. Translating gives CASTPGRNSPLHF.

The chain uses TRBV6-5 and TRBJ2-2; D is unclear. The CDR3 extends over 11 amino acids. V lost 6 bases, J lost 3 bases, and 2 bases lay in between. Germline V CDR1 and CDR2: MNHEY, SVGAGI. DNA of the CDR3: TGTGCCAGCAGGGACACCGGGGAGCTGTTTTTT. This translates into CASRDTGELFF.

The gene calls are TRBV18 and TRBJ1-4; no firm D call. The CDR3 length is 16 residues. The germline gives CDR1 KGHSH, CDR2 LQKENI. With 4 bases removed from V and 6 bases from J, the gap between germline ends came to 18 bases. CDR3 nucleotide sequence: TGTGCCAGCTCACTCAAGACCGCAGCCGGGCATGAAAAACTGTTTTTT. Its protein is CASSLKTAAGHEKLFF.

The chain is built from TRBV12-5 and TRBJ1-2, with 9 bases fitting TRBD1. The junction had 13 bases not matched to a gene; V was cut back by 6 bases and J by 8 bases. CDR3 length: 15 amino acids. The germline V gene encodes CDR1 LGHNT and CDR2 FRNRAP. CDR3 loop: CASGPSRTGVNGYTF. Here the CDR3 DNA reads TGTGCTAGTGGCCCGTCACGGACAGGGGTCAACGGCTACACCTTC.

The chain couples TRBV11-3 to TRBJ2-5; D remains ambiguous. The CDR3 has 15 amino acids. Between the trimmed V and J ends, which lost 4 bases and 3 bases, there was a span of 15 bases. Germline V gene lookup returns CDR1 SGHNT and CDR2 YENEEA. The CDR3 reads CASSSFLQPEETQYF. The CDR3 DNA is TGTGCCAGCAGCTCCTTTTTGCAGCCAGAAGAGACCCAGTACTTC.

The V gene is TRBV11-2, the J gene TRBJ1-1; D uncertain. V gave up 7 bases and J gave up 7 bases, with 16 bases separating them. Per germline, CDR1 SGHAT and CDR2 FQNNGV. The CDR3 totals 13 residues. CDR3 sequence (DNA): TGTGCCAGCACCATGACTCGAAACGGTGAAGCTTTCTTT. Its translation: CASTMTRNGEAFF.

The chain combines TRBV28 with TRBJ1-2; D might be TRBD1 (6 bases). Between the trimmed V and J ends, which lost 5 bases and 9 bases, there was a span of 16 bases. CDR3 length equals 13 residues. Germline V gene data show CDR1 as MDHEN and CDR2 as SYDVKM. The CDR3 coding sequence is TGTGCCAGCAGTACCCAGGGGTTTAGGAGCTACACCTTC. This sequence encodes CASSTQGFRSYTF.

This chain uses TRBV30 with TRBJ1-4; D may be TRBD1 (6 bases). This CDR3 has 14 residues. Trimming removed 5 bases from V and 7 bases from J, with 17 bases in between. Germline CDR1 GTSNPN, CDR2 SVGIG (reference sequence). CDR3 loop: CAWGIQGRSEKLFF. The CDR3 DNA reads as TGTGCCTGGGGGATCCAGGGGAGGAGTGAAAAACTGTTTTTT.

This chain uses TRBV9 with TRBJ2-7, with D perhaps given as TRBD1 or TRBD2 (5 bases each). Looked up from germline, CDR1 is SGDLS and CDR2 is YYNGEE. This CDR3 is 16 amino acids long. Trimming removed 0 bases at V and 0 bases at J, with 13 bases between. CDR3 amino acids: CASSVGSGRSSYEQYF. The CDR3 region has the DNA TGTGCCAGCAGCGTAGGGTCGGGGCGCAGCTCCTACGAGCAGTACTTC.

The chain links TRBV7-8 to TRBJ2-1; 7 nucleotides line up with TRBD2. Losses at the gene ends were 5 bases for V and 7 bases for J; bases not matched to a gene: 11. There are 15 residues in the CDR3. Germline assignment: CDR1 SGHVS and CDR2 FQNEAQ. CDR3 amino acids: CASSLRGSQGNEQFF. CDR3 sequence (DNA): TGTGCCAGCAGCCTGCGCGGGAGTCAAGGGAATGAGCAGTTCTTC.

The V and J genes are TRBV29-1 and TRBJ2-2, with D perhaps matching TRBD2 (5 bases). There are 17 residues in the CDR3. Trimming stripped 6 bases from V and 3 bases from J, with 23 bases between. Germline lookup yields CDR1 SQVTM and CDR2 ANQGSEA. CDR3 region: CSVTVPMPGFDTGELFF. Written as DNA, the CDR3 is TGCAGCGTAACCGTGCCAATGCCGGGGTTCGACACCGGGGAGCTGTTTTTT.

The V gene is TRBV24-1, the J gene TRBJ1-2; no clear D gene. This CDR3 region has 12 residues. Looked up from germline, CDR1 is KGHDR and CDR2 is SFDVKD. The germline V and J ends were trimmed by 0 bases and 8 bases, with 6 bases remaining between them. The CDR3 region is CATSDLGGGYTF. For the CDR3, the DNA is TGTGCCACCAGTGATTTGGGTGGGGGCTACACCTTC.

The V and J genes are TRBV29-1 and TRBJ2-5; 8 bases are shared with TRBD1. There are 18 residues in the CDR3. V shed 1 base and J 5 bases; nucleotides not matched to a gene: 18. Looked up from germline, CDR1 is SQVTM and CDR2 is ANQGSEA. This CDR3 reads CSVEVGWVRAGGAETQYF. In nucleotides, the CDR3 is TGCAGCGTTGAAGTTGGATGGGTGCGCGCAGGGGGCGCGGAGACCCAGTACTTC. Full variable domain (outside the CDR3, taken from reference TRBV29-1 and TRBJ2-5): SAVISQKPSRDICQRGTSLTIQCQVDSQVTMMFWYRQQPGQSLTLIATANQGSEATYESGFVIDKFPISRPNLTFSTLTVSNMSPEDSSIYLCSVEVGWVRAGGAETQYFGPGTRLLVL.

V and J are TRBV7-6 and TRBJ1-1, with D unclear. The CDR3 length is 15 residues. Trimming left V 4 bases short and J 1 base short, with 13 bases between. The V gene's germline CDR1 is SGHVS and CDR2 FNYEAQ. CDR3 bases: TGTGCCAGCAGCTCCCGAATTGCGGGGAACACTGAAGCTTTCTTT. Translated, it gives CASSSRIAGNTEAFF.

The chain carries TRBV2 and TRBJ2-7; 10 nucleotides agree with TRBD1. CDR3 size: 14 residues. The V segment lost 3 bases and the J segment 2 bases; nucleotides outside the gene matches: 1. Looked up from germline, CDR1 is SNHLY and CDR2 is FYNNEI. The CDR3 protein is CASSDGTGAYEQYF. The CDR3 coding sequence is TGTGCCAGCAGTGACGGGACAGGGGCCTACGAGCAGTACTTC.

The gene calls are TRBV3-1 (or the pseudogene TRBV3-2) and TRBJ2-1; TRBD2 aligns across 12 bases. Germline V gene data show CDR1 as LGHDT and CDR2 as YNNKEL (reference sequence). Unmatched junction bases numbered 7, after V lost 4 bases and J lost 0 bases. The CDR3 totals 18 residues. CDR3 sequence: CASSRLAGGLSSYNEQFF. The DNA of the CDR3 is TGTGCCAGCAGCCGGCTAGCGGGGGGGCTTAGCTCCTACAATGAGCAGTTCTTC.

The genes are TRBV29-1 and TRBJ1-6; tentatively, D is TRBD1 (5 bases). Germline V gives CDR1 SQVTM, CDR2 ANQGSEA. The CDR3 is 13 residues long. The V end was cut by 7 bases, the J end by 6 bases, with 13 bases between. DNA of the CDR3: TGCAGCGCCCAGGGAACGGGTAATTCACCCCTCCACTTT. Translated: CSAQGTGNSPLHF.

The J gene is TRBJ1-1, the V gene TRBV5-4; tentative D call: TRBD1 (6 bases). CDR3 length equals 17 residues. V was clipped by 1 base and J by 1 base, with 17 bases between them. The germline CDR1 and CDR2 sequences are SGHNT and YYREEE (reference sequence). The CDR3 loop reads CASSLFGGGLRNTEAFF. The CDR3, as DNA: TGTGCCAGCAGCTTGTTTGGTGGGGGCTTACGGAACACTGAAGCTTTCTTT. Full variable domain (outside the CDR3, taken from reference TRBV5-4 and TRBJ1-1): ETGVTQSPTHLIKTRGQQVTLRCSSQSGHNTVSWYQQALGQGPQFIFQYYREEENGRGNFPPRFSGLQFPNYSSELNVNALELDDSALYLCASSLFGGGLRNTEAFFGQGTRLTVV.

This CDR3 is CASRPPLRPTEAFF. The CDR3 bases are TGTGCCAGCCGCCCCCCTTTGAGACCAACTGAAGCTTTCTTT. The chain joins TRBV6-2 or TRBV6-3 to TRBJ1-1; no clear D gene. Germline-derived CDR1 and CDR2 are MNHEY and SVGEGT. Trimming removed 8 bases at V and 5 bases at J, with 18 bases between. This CDR3 comprises 14 residues.

The genes are TRBV7-9 and TRBJ2-1; D is perhaps TRBD1 or TRBD2 (6 bases each). Germline V CDR1 and CDR2: SEHNR, FQNEAQ (reference sequence). The CDR3 consists of 16 residues. Trimming cost V 2 bases and J 1 base, with 12 bases left between them. The DNA of the CDR3 is TGTGCCAGCAGCTTAATCAAGGGGGGTTCCTACAATGAGCAGTTCTTC. Amino acids: CASSLIKGGSYNEQFF.

The chain couples TRBV6-1 to TRBJ1-6; a weak D match, TRBD1 (5 bases). The CDR3 loop spans 15 amino acids. Trimming stripped 1 base from V and 3 bases from J, with 7 bases between. The germline CDR1 and CDR2 sequences are MNHNS and SASEGT. The CDR3 loop reads CASSEGTRYNSPLHF. The CDR3 DNA follows: TGTGCCAGCAGTGAAGGGACACGCTATAATTCACCCCTCCACTTT.

The V gene is TRBV18, the J gene TRBJ1-3; D remains ambiguous. This CDR3 region has 15 residues. Germline loops: CDR1 KGHSH, CDR2 LQKENI. V was cut by 5 bases and J by 4 bases, with 15 bases left in between. CDR3 nucleotide sequence: TGTGCCAGCTCATCGACCGGGAACCCAGGAAACACCATATATTTT. Its translation: CASSSTGNPGNTIYF.

This rearrangement joins TRBV29-1 to TRBJ1-1, with D unresolved. The length of the CDR3 is 14 residues. V was clipped by 0 bases and J by 1 base, with 9 bases between them. Germline CDR1 and CDR2: SQVTM and ANQGSEA. This chain's CDR3 is CSVEDLDWNTEAFF. The CDR3 DNA reads TGCAGCGTTGAAGACCTTGATTGGAACACTGAAGCTTTCTTT.